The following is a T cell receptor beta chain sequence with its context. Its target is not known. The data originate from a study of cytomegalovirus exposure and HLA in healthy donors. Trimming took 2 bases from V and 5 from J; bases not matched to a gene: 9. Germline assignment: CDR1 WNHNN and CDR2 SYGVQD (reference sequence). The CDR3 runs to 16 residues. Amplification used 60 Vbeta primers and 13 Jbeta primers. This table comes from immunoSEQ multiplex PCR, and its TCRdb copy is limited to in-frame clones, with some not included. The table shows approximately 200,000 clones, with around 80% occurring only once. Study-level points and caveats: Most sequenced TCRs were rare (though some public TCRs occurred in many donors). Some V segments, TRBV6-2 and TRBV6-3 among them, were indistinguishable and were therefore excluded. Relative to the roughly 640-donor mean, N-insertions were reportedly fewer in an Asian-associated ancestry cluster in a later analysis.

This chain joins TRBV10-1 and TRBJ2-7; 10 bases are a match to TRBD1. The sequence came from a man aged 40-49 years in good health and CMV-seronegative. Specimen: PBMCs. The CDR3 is CASSEVQGQGRNEQYF. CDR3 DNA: TGCGCCAGCAGTGAGGTCCAGGGACAGGGGCGCAACGAGCAGTACTTC.